This is a list of T cell receptor beta chains from one sample in a study of shared clonotypes between healthy human individuals. This table comes from immunoSEQ multiplex PCR, and its TCRdb copy is limited to in-frame clones, with some not included. The sample has about 1.5 million clones, 98% seen once. The sample taken for sequencing was naive CD4+ T cells sorted from blood. Receptor source: a man aged 25-45 years in good health. Each CDR3 is given without its conserved first and last residue.

j_gene: TRBJ1-5; v_gene: TRBV7-8; CDR3aa: ASSLAWGNQPQH
j_gene: TRBJ1-5; v_gene: TRBV5-5; CDR3aa: ASSLSPTGNNQPQH
j_gene: TRBJ2-7; v_gene: TRBV28; CDR3aa: ASSNGGDLSYEQY
j_gene: TRBJ2-7; v_gene: TRBV5-1; CDR3aa: ASRSLDRSGVEQY
j_gene: TRBJ1-2; v_gene: TRBV19; CDR3aa: ASSPGTGGVDYGYT
j_gene: TRBJ1-4; v_gene: TRBV30; CDR3aa: AWGTGKKLF
j_gene: TRBJ2-1; v_gene: TRBV11-3; CDR3aa: ASSLELGEQF
j_gene: TRBJ1-5; v_gene: TRBV27; CDR3aa: ASRRTGLYSNQPQH
j_gene: TRBJ1-5; v_gene: TRBV7-2; CDR3aa: ASSLGPSNQPQH
j_gene: TRBJ2-3; v_gene: TRBV29-1; CDR3aa: SVRSRGRDTQY
j_gene: TRBJ1-5; v_gene: TRBV6-6; CDR3aa: ASSGTGNQPQH
j_gene: TRBJ1-2; v_gene: TRBV27; CDR3aa: ASSHPPGQGGYGYT
j_gene: TRBJ2-6; v_gene: TRBV7-9; CDR3aa: ASSFRGLAGGPGANVLT
j_gene: TRBJ2-3; v_gene: TRBV29-1; CDR3aa: SVPRTSGITDTQY
j_gene: TRBJ2-7; v_gene: TRBV6-5; CDR3aa: ASSYQPRYEQY
j_gene: TRBJ1-2; v_gene: TRBV10-3; CDR3aa: AITVPGLGYT